The T cell receptor (beta chain) described here comes from a study of Ad26.COV2.S vaccination and SARS-CoV-2 variants. Germline V CDR1 and CDR2: LNHDA, SQIVND (reference sequence). This CDR3 region has 14 residues. Deletions cut 5 bases from V and 2 bases from J, with 13 bases between. Notes on this clone: What it binds is not known.

Produced via immunoSEQ multiplex PCR; TCRdb's table is partial and in-frame only. The sample lists roughly 380,000 clones, 90% to 95% occurring once. Overall study results and limits: Spike-specific TCR breadth ran higher among vaccine recipients than placebo recipients. Following vaccination, spike-specific CD8+ and CD4+ T cell responses reportedly exhibited substantial breadth. Overall T cell responses may have been underestimated by the analyses of TCR breadth and depth.

The source was peripheral blood, collected after recovery from COVID-19. This receptor was taken from a human donor who had recovered from COVID-19. The chain uses TRBV19 and TRBJ2-7, with D possibly matching TRBD2 (5 bases). The CDR3 loop reads CASSLGLRTYEQYF. CDR3 nucleotide sequence: TGTGCCAGTAGTCTCGGACTCAGGACCTACGAGCAGTACTTC.